A single T cell receptor (beta chain) is shown here with its context. The V and J ends lost 3 bases and 2 bases, in that order; junction bases with no gene match: 10. The length of the CDR3 is 17 residues. The germline CDR1 and CDR2 sequences are SGDLS and YYNGEE. 60 Vbeta and 13 Jbeta primers were used in PCR. Libraries were prepared by immunoSEQ multiplex PCR; TCRdb keeps only in-frame clonotypes and omits some of them. The sample consists of approximately 85,000 clones, more than 55% of them appearing once. This entry belongs to a study of cytomegalovirus exposure and HLA in healthy donors. Sequencing was done on a sample of PBMCs. The chain carries TRBV9 and TRBJ2-3, with 9 positions matching TRBD1. The clonotype was recovered from a woman aged 25 to 45 in good health and CMV-seropositive. The CDR3: CASSATGTGRNTDTQYF. The CDR3 nucleotides are TGTGCCAGCAGCGCCACCGGGACAGGGAGGAACACAGATACGCAGTATTTT.